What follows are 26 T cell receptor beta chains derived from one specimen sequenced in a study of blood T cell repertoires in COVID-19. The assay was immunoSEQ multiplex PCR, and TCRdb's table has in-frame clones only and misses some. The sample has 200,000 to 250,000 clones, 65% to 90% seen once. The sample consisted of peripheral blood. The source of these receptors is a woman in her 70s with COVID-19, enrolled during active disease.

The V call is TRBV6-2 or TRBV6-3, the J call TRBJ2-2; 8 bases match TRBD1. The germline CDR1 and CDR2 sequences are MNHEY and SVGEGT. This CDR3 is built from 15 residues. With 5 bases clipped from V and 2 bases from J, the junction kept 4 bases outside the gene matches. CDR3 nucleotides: TGTGCCAGCAGTACGACAGGGGAAAACACCGGGGAGCTGTTTTTT. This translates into CASSTTGENTGELFF.

CDR3 nucleotides: TGTGCCAGCAGCCCAACGGGGGGGCCGTGGGCCACTGAAGCTTTCTTT. It encodes CASSPTGGPWATEAFF. V usage is TRBV9 and J usage is TRBJ1-1; D is perhaps TRBD1 (6 bases). This CDR3 spans 16 amino acids. Looked up from germline, CDR1 is SGDLS and CDR2 is YYNGEE. Trimming shortened V by 4 bases and J by 4 bases, and 20 bases separated the two germline ends. The whole variable domain, filled in from reference TRBV9 and TRBJ1-1, reads DSGVTQTPKHLITATGQRVTLRCSPRSGDLSVYWYQQSLDQGLQFLIQYYNGEERAKGNILERFSAQQFPDLHSELNLSSLELGDSALYFCASSPTGGPWATEAFFGQGTRLTVV.

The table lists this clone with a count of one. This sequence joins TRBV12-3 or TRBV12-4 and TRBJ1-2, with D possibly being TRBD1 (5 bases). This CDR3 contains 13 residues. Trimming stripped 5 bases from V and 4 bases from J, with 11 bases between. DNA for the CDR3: TGTGCCAGCAGTCATACAGGATTCTATGGCTACACCTTC. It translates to CASSHTGFYGYTF.

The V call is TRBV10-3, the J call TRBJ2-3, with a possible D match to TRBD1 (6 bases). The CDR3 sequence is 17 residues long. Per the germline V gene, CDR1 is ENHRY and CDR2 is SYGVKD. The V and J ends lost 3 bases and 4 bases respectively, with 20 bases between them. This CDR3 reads CAISEGGRVQRADTQYF. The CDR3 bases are TGTGCCATCAGTGAAGGGGGAAGGGTCCAAAGAGCAGATACGCAGTATTTT.

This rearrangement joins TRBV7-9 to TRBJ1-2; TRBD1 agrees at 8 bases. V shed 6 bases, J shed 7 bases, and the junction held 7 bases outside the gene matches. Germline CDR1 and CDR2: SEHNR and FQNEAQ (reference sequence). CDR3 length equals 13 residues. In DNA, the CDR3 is TGTGCCAGCAGGTCCTCAGGGGGCGTTGGCTACACCTTC. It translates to CASRSSGGVGYTF.

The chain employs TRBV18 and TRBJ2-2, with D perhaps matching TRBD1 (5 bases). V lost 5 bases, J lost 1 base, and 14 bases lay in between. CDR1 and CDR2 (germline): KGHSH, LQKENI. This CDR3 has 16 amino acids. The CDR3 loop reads CASSLQEIGNTGELFF. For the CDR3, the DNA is TGTGCCAGCTCATTACAGGAAATCGGGAACACCGGGGAGCTGTTTTTT. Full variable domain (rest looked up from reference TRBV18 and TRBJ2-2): NAGVMQNPRHLVRRRGQEARLRCSPMKGHSHVYWYRQLPEEGLKFMVYLQKENIIDESGMPKERFSAEFPKEGPSILRIQQVVRGDSAAYFCASSLQEIGNTGELFFGEGSRLTVL.

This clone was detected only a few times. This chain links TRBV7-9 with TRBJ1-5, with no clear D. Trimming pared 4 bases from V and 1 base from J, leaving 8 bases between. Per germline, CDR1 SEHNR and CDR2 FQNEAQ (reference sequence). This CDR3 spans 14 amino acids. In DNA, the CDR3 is TGTGCCAGCAGCTCCGGACTAAGCAATCAGCCCCAGCATTTT. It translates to CASSSGLSNQPQHF.

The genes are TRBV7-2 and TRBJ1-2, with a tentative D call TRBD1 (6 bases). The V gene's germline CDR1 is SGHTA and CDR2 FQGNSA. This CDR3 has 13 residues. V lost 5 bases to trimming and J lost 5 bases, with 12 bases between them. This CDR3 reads CASSPGQGYGYTF. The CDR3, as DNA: TGTGCCAGCAGCCCGGGACAAGGTTATGGCTACACCTTC. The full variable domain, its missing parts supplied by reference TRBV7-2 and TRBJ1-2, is GAGVSQSPSNKVTEKGKDVELRCDPISGHTALYWYRQSLGQGLEFLIYFQGNSAPDKSGLPSDRFSAERTGGSVSTLTIQRTQQEDSAVYLCASSPGQGYGYTFGSGTRLTVV.

CDR3 loop: CASSEFRWDEQFF. DNA of the CDR3: TGTGCCAGCAGTGAGTTCAGGTGGGATGAGCAGTTCTTC. The chain has TRBV2 and TRBJ2-1; no clear D gene. Per the germline V gene, CDR1 is SNHLY and CDR2 is FYNNEI. This CDR3 has 13 amino acids. Trimming left V 3 bases short and J 8 bases short, with 11 bases between.

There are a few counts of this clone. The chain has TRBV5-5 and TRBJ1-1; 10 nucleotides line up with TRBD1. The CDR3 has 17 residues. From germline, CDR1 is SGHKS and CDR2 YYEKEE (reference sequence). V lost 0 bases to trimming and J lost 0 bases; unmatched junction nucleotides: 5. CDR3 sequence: CASSLVGQGLMNTEAFF. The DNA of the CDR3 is TGTGCCAGCAGCTTGGTGGGACAGGGGTTGATGAACACTGAAGCTTTCTTT.

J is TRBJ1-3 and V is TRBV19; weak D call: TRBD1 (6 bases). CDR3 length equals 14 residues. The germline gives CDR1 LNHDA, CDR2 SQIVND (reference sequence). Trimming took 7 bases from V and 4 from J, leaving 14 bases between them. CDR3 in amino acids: CASTRDNSGNTIYF. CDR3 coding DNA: TGTGCCAGTACCCGGGACAATTCAGGAAACACCATATATTTT.

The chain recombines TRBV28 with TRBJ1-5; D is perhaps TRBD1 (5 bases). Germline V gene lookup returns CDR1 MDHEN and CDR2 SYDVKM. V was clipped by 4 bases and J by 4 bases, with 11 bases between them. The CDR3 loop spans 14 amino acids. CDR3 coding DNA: TGTGCCAGCAGTTCAGGGCAAGGGAATCAGCCCCAGCATTTT. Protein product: CASSSGQGNQPQHF. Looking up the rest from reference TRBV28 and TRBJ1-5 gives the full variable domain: DVKVTQSSRYLVKRTGEKVFLECVQDMDHENMFWYRQDPGLGLRLIYFSYDVKMKEKGDIPEGYSVSREKKERFSLILESASTNQTSMYLCASSSGQGNQPQHFGDGTRLSIL.

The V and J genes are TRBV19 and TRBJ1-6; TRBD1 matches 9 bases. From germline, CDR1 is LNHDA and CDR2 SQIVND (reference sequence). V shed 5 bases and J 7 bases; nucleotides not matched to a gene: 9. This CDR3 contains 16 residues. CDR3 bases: TGTGCCAGTAGTGCACAACAGGGGGCAATGAATTCACCCCTCCACTTT. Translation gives CASSAQQGAMNSPLHF.

CDR3 protein: CATSDPLAGKVNEQFF. The CDR3, as DNA: TGTGCCACCAGTGATCCCTTGGCGGGAAAGGTCAATGAGCAGTTCTTC. V gene TRBV24-1 combines with J gene TRBJ2-1; D is possibly TRBD2 (6 bases). Germline V gene data show CDR1 as KGHDR and CDR2 as SFDVKD. The CDR3 is 16 amino acids. The V and J ends lost 3 bases and 6 bases respectively, with 17 bases between them.

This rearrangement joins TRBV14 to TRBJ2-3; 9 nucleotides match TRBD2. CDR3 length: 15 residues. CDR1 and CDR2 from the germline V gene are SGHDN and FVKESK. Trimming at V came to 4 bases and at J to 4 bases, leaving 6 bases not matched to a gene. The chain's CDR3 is CASSPVAGASDTQYF. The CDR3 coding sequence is TGTGCCAGCAGCCCTGTAGCGGGAGCCTCAGATACGCAGTATTTT.

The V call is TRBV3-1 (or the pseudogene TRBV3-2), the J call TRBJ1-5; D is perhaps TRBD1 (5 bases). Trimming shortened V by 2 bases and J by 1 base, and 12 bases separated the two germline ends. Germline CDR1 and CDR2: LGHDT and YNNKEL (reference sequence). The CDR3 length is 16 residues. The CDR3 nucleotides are TGTGCCAGCAGCCAATGGGTCGGGGGGAGCAATCAGCCCCAGCATTTT. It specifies CASSQWVGGSNQPQHF.

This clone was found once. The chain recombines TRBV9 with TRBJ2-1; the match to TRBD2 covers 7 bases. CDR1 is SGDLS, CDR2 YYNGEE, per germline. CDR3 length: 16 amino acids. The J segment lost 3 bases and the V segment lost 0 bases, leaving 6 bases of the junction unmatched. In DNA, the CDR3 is TGTGCCAGCAGCGTAGGTGGCGGGGGAGACTACAATGAGCAGTTCTTC. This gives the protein CASSVGGGGDYNEQFF.

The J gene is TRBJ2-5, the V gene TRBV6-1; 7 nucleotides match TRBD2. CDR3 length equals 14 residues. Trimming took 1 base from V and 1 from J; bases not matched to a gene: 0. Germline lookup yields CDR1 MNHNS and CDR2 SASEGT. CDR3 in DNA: TGTGCCAGCAGTGAAGGGACTAGCCAAGAGACCCAGTACTTC. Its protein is CASSEGTSQETQYF.

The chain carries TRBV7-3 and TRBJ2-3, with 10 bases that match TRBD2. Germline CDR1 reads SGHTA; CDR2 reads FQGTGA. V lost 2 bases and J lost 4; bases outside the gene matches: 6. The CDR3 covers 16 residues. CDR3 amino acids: CASSLPSGSGADTQYF. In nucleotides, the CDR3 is TGTGCCAGCAGCTTACCTAGCGGGAGTGGAGCAGATACGCAGTATTTT. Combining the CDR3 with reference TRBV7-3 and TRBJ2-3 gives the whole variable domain GAGVSQTPSNKVTEKGKYVELRCDPISGHTALYWYRQSLGQGPEFLIYFQGTGAADDSGLPNDRFFAVRPEGSVSTLKIQRTERGDSAVYLCASSLPSGSGADTQYFGPGTRLTVL.

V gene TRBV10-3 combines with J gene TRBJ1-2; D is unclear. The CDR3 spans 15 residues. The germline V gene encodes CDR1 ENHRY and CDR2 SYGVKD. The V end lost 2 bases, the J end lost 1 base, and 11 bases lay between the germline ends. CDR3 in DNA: TGTGCCATCAGTGAGGGACTTCCCGATAACTATGGCTACACCTTC. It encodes CAISEGLPDNYGYTF.

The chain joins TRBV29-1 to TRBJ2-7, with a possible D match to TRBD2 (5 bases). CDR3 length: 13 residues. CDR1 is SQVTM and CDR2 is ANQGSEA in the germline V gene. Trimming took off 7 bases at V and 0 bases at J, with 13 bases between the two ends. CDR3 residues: CSAEGWDSYEQYF. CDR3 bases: TGCAGCGCAGAGGGATGGGACTCCTACGAGCAGTACTTC.

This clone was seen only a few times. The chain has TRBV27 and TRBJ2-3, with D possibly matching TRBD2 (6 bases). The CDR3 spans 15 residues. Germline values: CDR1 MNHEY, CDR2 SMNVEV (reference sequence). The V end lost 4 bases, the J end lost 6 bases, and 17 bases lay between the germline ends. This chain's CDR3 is CASSSGTAARDTQYF. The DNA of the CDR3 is TGTGCCAGCAGTTCCGGGACTGCAGCGAGGGATACGCAGTATTTT.

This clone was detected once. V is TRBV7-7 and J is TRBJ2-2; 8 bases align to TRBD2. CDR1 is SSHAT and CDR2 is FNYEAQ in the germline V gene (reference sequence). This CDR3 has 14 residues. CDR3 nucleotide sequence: TGTGCTACCGGGGGGGGATCTAACACCGGGGAGCTGTTTTTT. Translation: CATGGGSNTGELFF.

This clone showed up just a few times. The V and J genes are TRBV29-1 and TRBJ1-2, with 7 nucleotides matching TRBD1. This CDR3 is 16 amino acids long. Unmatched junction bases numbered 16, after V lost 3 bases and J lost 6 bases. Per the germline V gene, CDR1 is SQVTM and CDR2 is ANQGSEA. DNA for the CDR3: TGCAGCGTTGAGGGGGGTGTGAGACAGGGTAGAAATGGCTACACCTTC. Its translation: CSVEGGVRQGRNGYTF. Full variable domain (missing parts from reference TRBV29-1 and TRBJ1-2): SAVISQKPSRDICQRGTSLTIQCQVDSQVTMMFWYRQQPGQSLTLIATANQGSEATYESGFVIDKFPISRPNLTFSTLTVSNMSPEDSSIYLCSVEGGVRQGRNGYTFGSGTRLTVV.

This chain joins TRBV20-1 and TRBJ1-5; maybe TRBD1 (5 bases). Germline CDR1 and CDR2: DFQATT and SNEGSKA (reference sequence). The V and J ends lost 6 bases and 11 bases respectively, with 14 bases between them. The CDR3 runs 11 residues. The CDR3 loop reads CSAPFGGAQHF. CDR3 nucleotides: TGCAGTGCGCCATTCGGGGGGGCCCAGCATTTT.

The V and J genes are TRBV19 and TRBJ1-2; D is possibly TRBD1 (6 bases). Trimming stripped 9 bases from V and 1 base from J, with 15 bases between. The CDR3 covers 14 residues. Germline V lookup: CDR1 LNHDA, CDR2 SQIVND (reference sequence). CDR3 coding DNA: TGTGCCAGCGCCGGCGGGGGGCTTAACTATGGCTACACCTTC. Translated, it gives CASAGGGLNYGYTF. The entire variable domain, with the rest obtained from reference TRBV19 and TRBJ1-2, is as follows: DGGITQSPKYLFRKEGQNVTLSCEQNLNHDAMYWYRQDPGQGLRLIYYSQIVNDFQKGDIAEGYSVSREKKESFPLTVTSAQKNPTAFYLCASAGGGLNYGYTFGSGTRLTVV.